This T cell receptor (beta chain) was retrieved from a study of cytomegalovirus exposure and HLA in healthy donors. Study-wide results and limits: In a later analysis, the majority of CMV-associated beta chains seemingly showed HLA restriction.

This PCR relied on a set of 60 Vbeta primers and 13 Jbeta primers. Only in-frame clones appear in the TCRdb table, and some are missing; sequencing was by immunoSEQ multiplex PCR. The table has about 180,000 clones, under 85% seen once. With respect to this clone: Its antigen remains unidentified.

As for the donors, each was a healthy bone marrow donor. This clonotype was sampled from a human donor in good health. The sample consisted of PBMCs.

The CDR3 DNA follows: TGTGCCAGCAGCTTCAGCGGGGGGGGAGGGACAGATACGCAGTATTTT. Translating it yields CASSFSGGGGTDTQYF. This chain joins TRBV7-9 and TRBJ2-3; 10 nucleotides align to TRBD2. CDR1 is SEHNR, CDR2 FQNEAQ, per germline (reference sequence). The CDR3 loop spans 16 amino acids. Germline trimming cut 3 bases from V and 3 bases from J; bases unmatched to any gene: 6. Filled out from reference TRBV7-9 and TRBJ2-3, the complete variable domain reads DTGVSQNPRHKITKRGQNVTFRCDPISEHNRLYWYRQTLGQGPEFLTYFQNEAQLEKSRLLSDRFSAERPKGSFSTLEIQRTEQGDSAMYLCASSFSGGGGTDTQYFGPGTRLTVL.